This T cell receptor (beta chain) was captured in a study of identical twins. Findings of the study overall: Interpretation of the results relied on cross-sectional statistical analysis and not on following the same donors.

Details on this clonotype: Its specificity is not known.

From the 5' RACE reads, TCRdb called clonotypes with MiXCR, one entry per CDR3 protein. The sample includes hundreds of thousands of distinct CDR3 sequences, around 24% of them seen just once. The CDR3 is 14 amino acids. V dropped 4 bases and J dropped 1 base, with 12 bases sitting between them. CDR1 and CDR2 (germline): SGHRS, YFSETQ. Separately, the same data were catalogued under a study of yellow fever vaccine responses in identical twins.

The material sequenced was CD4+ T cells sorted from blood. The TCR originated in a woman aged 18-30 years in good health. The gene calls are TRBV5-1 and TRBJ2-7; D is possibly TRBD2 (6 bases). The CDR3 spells CASSGAGPSYEQYF. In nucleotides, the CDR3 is TGCGCCAGCAGCGGAGCGGGCCCGTCCTACGAGCAGTACTTC.